The rows below give T cell receptor beta chains drawn from one sample of a study of T cells in localized non-small cell lung cancer. TCRdb keeps only in-frame clones here, not all; method: immunoSEQ multiplex PCR. Counted here are about 40,000 clones, more than 75% occurring once; the ten biggest clones make up approximately 3.6%. The sample was peripheral blood, taken before any cancer treatment. These TCRs come from a man aged 18-55 years with stage I lung adenocarcinoma. The CDR3 runs from the conserved cysteine through the conserved F or W. A D gene is named only where the DNA matches it firmly. Rows give clone size only sometimes, using once, few, many, or a class for an expanded clone.

abundance: NA
v_gene: TRBV15
d_gene: NA
j_gene: TRBJ1-1
CDR3nt: TGTGCCACCAGCATTGACGGCTTGAACACTGAAGCTTTCTTT
CDR3aa: CATSIDGLNTEAFF

abundance: once
v_gene: TRBV9
d_gene: NA
j_gene: TRBJ2-7
CDR3nt: TGTGCCAGCAGCGTAGGAGGCGGCCACTCCTACGAGCAGTACTTC
CDR3aa: CASSVGGGHSYEQYF

abundance: NA
v_gene: TRBV4-3
d_gene: NA
j_gene: TRBJ2-2
CDR3nt: TGCGCCAGCAGCCAAGATAACAGAATATACGGGGAGCTGTTTTTT
CDR3aa: CASSQDNRIYGELFF

abundance: once
v_gene: TRBV5-1
d_gene: NA
j_gene: TRBJ2-5
CDR3nt: TGCGCCAGCAGCTTGGTGGTAGCGACCGAGACCCAGTACTTC
CDR3aa: CASSLVVATETQYF

abundance: NA
v_gene: TRBV30
d_gene: TRBD2
j_gene: TRBJ2-1
CDR3nt: TGTGCCTGGAGTGTACGACTAGCGGGGGGGGAGCAGTTCTTC
CDR3aa: CAWSVRLAGGEQFF

abundance: few
v_gene: TRBV6-1
d_gene: TRBD1
j_gene: TRBJ1-6
CDR3nt: TGTGCCAGCAGTCTGGACAGGGGTGGATCACCCCTCCACTTT
CDR3aa: CASSLDRGGSPLHF

abundance: NA
v_gene: TRBV7-2
d_gene: NA
j_gene: TRBJ2-1
CDR3nt: TGTGCCAGCAGCTTACTGTTTGGGAAAAGCTCCTACAATGAGCAGTTCTTC
CDR3aa: CASSLLFGKSSYNEQFF

abundance: once
v_gene: TRBV7-8
d_gene: NA
j_gene: TRBJ2-1
CDR3nt: TGTGCCAGCAGCTTAGAAACCGGCGGGGCCAATGAGCAGTTCTTC
CDR3aa: CASSLETGGANEQFF

abundance: NA
v_gene: TRBV11-1
d_gene: NA
j_gene: TRBJ1-1
CDR3nt: TGTGCCAGCAGCTTATGGGGGGGAATTGAAGCTTTCTTT
CDR3aa: CASSLWGGIEAFF

abundance: NA
v_gene: TRBV28
d_gene: NA
j_gene: TRBJ1-2
CDR3nt: TGTGCCAGCAGTTTGGACACCGGGACGCCCTATGGCTACACCTTC
CDR3aa: CASSLDTGTPYGYTF

abundance: NA
v_gene: TRBV27
d_gene: NA
j_gene: TRBJ1-1
CDR3nt: TGTGCCAGCAGTTTAATAACACAGGCGAACACTGAAGCTTTCTTT
CDR3aa: CASSLITQANTEAFF

abundance: NA
v_gene: TRBV28
d_gene: TRBD1
j_gene: TRBJ1-4
CDR3nt: TGTGCCAGCAGTTCTCCCCGTGGGACAGGGGCCCTCGCAACTAATGAAAAACTGTTTTTT
CDR3aa: CASSSPRGTGALATNEKLFF

abundance: NA
v_gene: TRBV5-1
d_gene: NA
j_gene: TRBJ1-5
CDR3nt: TGCGCCAGCAGCTTGAATGGGGGGAAGAATCAGCCCCAGCATTTT
CDR3aa: CASSLNGGKNQPQHF

abundance: NA
v_gene: TRBV4-3
d_gene: NA
j_gene: TRBJ2-7
CDR3nt: TGCGCCAGCAGCCCAGGGAGGGGAACAGGGTACGAGCAGTACTTC
CDR3aa: CASSPGRGTGYEQYF

abundance: NA
v_gene: TRBV6-5
d_gene: NA
j_gene: TRBJ1-2
CDR3nt: TGTGCCAGCAGTTCCGCCGGGCCTAACTATGGCTACACCTTC
CDR3aa: CASSSAGPNYGYTF

abundance: NA
v_gene: TRBV18
d_gene: NA
j_gene: TRBJ2-7
CDR3nt: TGTGCCAGCTCATCCGGGTCCCTAGACTTAAGGGAGCAGTACTTC
CDR3aa: CASSSGSLDLREQYF

abundance: NA
v_gene: TRBV28
d_gene: NA
j_gene: TRBJ2-6
CDR3nt: TGTGCCAGCAGTAATGGACTGTTCTCTGGGGCCAACGTCCTGACTTTC
CDR3aa: CASSNGLFSGANVLTF

abundance: NA
v_gene: TRBV30
d_gene: TRBD2
j_gene: TRBJ2-3
CDR3nt: TGTGCCTGGAGTGGACTAGCGGCTTACACAGATACGCAGTATTTT
CDR3aa: CAWSGLAAYTDTQYF

abundance: NA
v_gene: TRBV5-1
d_gene: NA
j_gene: TRBJ2-1
CDR3nt: TGCGCCAGCAGCTTGGGACTCACCTCCTACAATGAGCAGTTCTTC
CDR3aa: CASSLGLTSYNEQFF

abundance: NA
v_gene: TRBV12-5
d_gene: NA
j_gene: TRBJ1-5
CDR3nt: TGTGCTAGTGCTCTGGGGGGGGCGGCCTCTCAGCCCCAGCATTTT
CDR3aa: CASALGGAASQPQHF

abundance: NA
v_gene: TRBV4-2
d_gene: TRBD1
j_gene: TRBJ1-1
CDR3nt: TGTGCCAGCAGCCAAGTGACAGGGGCTGAAGCTTTCTTT
CDR3aa: CASSQVTGAEAFF

abundance: few
v_gene: TRBV4-3
d_gene: NA
j_gene: TRBJ1-4
CDR3nt: TGCGCCAGCAGCCAAGATGGACAGACTGATGCAACTAATGAAAAACTGTTTTTT
CDR3aa: CASSQDGQTDATNEKLFF

abundance: NA
v_gene: TRBV6-5
d_gene: NA
j_gene: TRBJ2-7
CDR3nt: TGTGCCAGCAGTTACTCAGATGGAGGGTCGGGCGAGCAGTACTTC
CDR3aa: CASSYSDGGSGEQYF

abundance: NA
v_gene: TRBV29-1
d_gene: NA
j_gene: TRBJ2-3
CDR3nt: TGCAGCGTTGAAGATCTTGGAACAAGACCAGATACGCAGTATTTT
CDR3aa: CSVEDLGTRPDTQYF

abundance: NA
v_gene: TRBV2
d_gene: NA
j_gene: TRBJ2-3
CDR3nt: TGTGCCAGCAGCAGGGAGAGGACAGATACGCAGTATTTT
CDR3aa: CASSRERTDTQYF

abundance: NA
v_gene: TRBV30
d_gene: TRBD1
j_gene: TRBJ1-2
CDR3nt: TGTGCCTGGAGTGTATATCTCGCAGGGGGCGATGGCTACACCTTC
CDR3aa: CAWSVYLAGGDGYTF

abundance: NA
v_gene: TRBV5-1
d_gene: TRBD1
j_gene: TRBJ1-1
CDR3nt: TGCGCCAGCAGCTTGGGACAGGGTACCACTGAAGCTTTCTTT
CDR3aa: CASSLGQGTTEAFF

abundance: NA
v_gene: TRBV12-5
d_gene: TRBD1
j_gene: TRBJ1-5
CDR3nt: TGTGCTAGTGGTTTGGTACCCCCGTTGACAGGGTATGGCAATCAGCCCCAGCATTTT
CDR3aa: CASGLVPPLTGYGNQPQHF

abundance: NA
v_gene: TRBV28
d_gene: NA
j_gene: TRBJ1-5
CDR3nt: TGTGCCGGCAGCGACCCTGGGAGGCCCCAGCATTTT
CDR3aa: CAGSDPGRPQHF

abundance: NA
v_gene: TRBV27
d_gene: NA
j_gene: TRBJ1-2
CDR3nt: TGTGCCAGCAGCCCCGGGACAACTAACTATGGCTACACCTTC
CDR3aa: CASSPGTTNYGYTF

abundance: NA
v_gene: TRBV10-3
d_gene: NA
j_gene: TRBJ1-2
CDR3nt: TGTGCCTCCTCCGGGACGGATAACTATGGCTACACCTTC
CDR3aa: CASSGTDNYGYTF

abundance: NA
v_gene: TRBV9
d_gene: NA
j_gene: TRBJ1-3
CDR3nt: TGTGCCAGCAGCGTAGCAGGGGTACGTGGAAACACCATATATTTT
CDR3aa: CASSVAGVRGNTIYF

abundance: NA
v_gene: TRBV6-5
d_gene: NA
j_gene: TRBJ1-5
CDR3nt: TGTGCCAGCAGGCCCGATCGCAATCAGCCCCAGCATTTT
CDR3aa: CASRPDRNQPQHF

abundance: NA
v_gene: TRBV6-1
d_gene: NA
j_gene: TRBJ1-4
CDR3nt: TGTGCCAGCCGGCAGGGCACAACTAATGAAAAACTGTTTTTT
CDR3aa: CASRQGTTNEKLFF

abundance: NA
v_gene: TRBV27
d_gene: NA
j_gene: TRBJ2-5
CDR3nt: TGTGCCAGCAGTTTTCGGGCAACACAGGGATGGGAGACCCAGTACTTC
CDR3aa: CASSFRATQGWETQYF

abundance: NA
v_gene: TRBV4-1
d_gene: TRBD1
j_gene: TRBJ1-4
CDR3nt: TGCGCCAGCAGACGGGACAGCGCAACTAATGAAAAACTGTTTTTT
CDR3aa: CASRRDSATNEKLFF

abundance: NA
v_gene: TRBV1
d_gene: NA
j_gene: TRBJ1-5
CDR3nt: TGCACCAGCAGCCAGGGACAGGCATCATCGCAGCCCCAGCATTTT
CDR3aa: CTSSQGQASSQPQHF

abundance: NA
v_gene: TRBV7-2
d_gene: NA
j_gene: TRBJ1-1
CDR3nt: TGTGCCAGCAGCACGACAGGAGGAAGCACTGAAGCTTTCTTT
CDR3aa: CASSTTGGSTEAFF

abundance: NA
v_gene: TRBV28
d_gene: NA
j_gene: TRBJ2-4
CDR3nt: TGTGCCAGCCTCCACAGGGAGAAAAACATTCAGTACTTC
CDR3aa: CASLHREKNIQYF